One and the same sample provided the 6 T cell receptor beta chains below, sequenced in a study of T cell changes during pregnancy in multiple sclerosis. Sequenced by immunoSEQ multiplex PCR; TCRdb stores in-frame clones only, minus some. The sample records 80,000 or so clones, 90% to 95% being singletons. The sample was peripheral blood, taken before pregnancy. Source of these receptors: a female donor with multiple sclerosis, enrolled in a pregnancy study.

The chain couples TRBV6-5 to TRBJ2-3; 9 nucleotides agree with TRBD2. After removal of 8 bases from V and 6 bases from J, the junction contained 9 bases not matched to a gene. The CDR3 totals 14 residues. Germline V gives CDR1 MNHEY, CDR2 SVGAGI. CDR3 protein: CASFPGLASDTQYF. CDR3 sequence (DNA): TGTGCCAGCTTCCCGGGACTAGCTTCCGATACGCAGTATTTT.

V is TRBV28 and J is TRBJ1-5; 8 bases are shared with TRBD1. CDR1 is MDHEN and CDR2 is SYDVKM in the germline V gene. J lost 5 bases, V lost 2 bases, and 8 bases had no gene match. There are 16 residues in the CDR3. CDR3 DNA: TGTGCCAGCAGTTTACTCGACAGGGGAGGGGATCAGCCCCAGCATTTT. Translated: CASSLLDRGGDQPQHF.

The chain recombines TRBV19 with TRBJ2-7, with 11 bases matching TRBD1. This CDR3 spans 13 amino acids. CDR1 is LNHDA and CDR2 is SQIVND in the germline V gene (reference sequence). Germline trimming cut 8 bases from V and 4 bases from J; bases unmatched to any gene: 4. CDR3 nucleotides: TGTGCCAGTGGACAGGGGGCCGAATACGAGCAGTACTTC. It is translated as CASGQGAEYEQYF. Looking up the rest from reference TRBV19 and TRBJ2-7 gives the full variable domain: DGGITQSPKYLFRKEGQNVTLSCEQNLNHDAMYWYRQDPGQGLRLIYYSQIVNDFQKGDIAEGYSVSREKKESFPLTVTSAQKNPTAFYLCASGQGAEYEQYFGPGTRLTVT.

The V gene is TRBV25-1, the J gene TRBJ2-7, with TRBD1 matching 8 bases. CDR1 is MGHDK, CDR2 SYGVNS, per germline. This CDR3 comprises 13 residues. The ends lost 3 bases at V and 3 bases at J; junction bases unmatched: 1. The CDR3 loop reads CASSEGTGYEQYF. The DNA for the CDR3 is TGTGCCAGCAGTGAGGGGACAGGCTACGAGCAGTACTTC.

The chain has TRBV28 and TRBJ1-5; tentatively, D is TRBD1 (5 bases). The V gene's germline CDR1 is MDHEN and CDR2 SYDVKM. The CDR3 covers 15 residues. The V and J ends lost 4 bases and 3 bases respectively, with 13 bases between them. For the CDR3, the DNA is TGTGCCAGCAGTTATGGGGGGGGTTCCAATCAGCCCCAGCATTTT. Amino acids: CASSYGGGSNQPQHF.

The sample holds one count of this clone. The rearrangement joins TRBV18 to TRBJ1-4; TRBD1 might be the D (6 bases). CDR3 length equals 14 residues. Germline loops: CDR1 KGHSH, CDR2 LQKENI. V was pared by 3 bases and J by 3 bases, with 8 bases between. The CDR3 is CASSPGAANEKLFF. The CDR3 DNA follows: TGTGCCAGCTCACCGGGGGCAGCTAATGAAAAACTGTTTTTT.